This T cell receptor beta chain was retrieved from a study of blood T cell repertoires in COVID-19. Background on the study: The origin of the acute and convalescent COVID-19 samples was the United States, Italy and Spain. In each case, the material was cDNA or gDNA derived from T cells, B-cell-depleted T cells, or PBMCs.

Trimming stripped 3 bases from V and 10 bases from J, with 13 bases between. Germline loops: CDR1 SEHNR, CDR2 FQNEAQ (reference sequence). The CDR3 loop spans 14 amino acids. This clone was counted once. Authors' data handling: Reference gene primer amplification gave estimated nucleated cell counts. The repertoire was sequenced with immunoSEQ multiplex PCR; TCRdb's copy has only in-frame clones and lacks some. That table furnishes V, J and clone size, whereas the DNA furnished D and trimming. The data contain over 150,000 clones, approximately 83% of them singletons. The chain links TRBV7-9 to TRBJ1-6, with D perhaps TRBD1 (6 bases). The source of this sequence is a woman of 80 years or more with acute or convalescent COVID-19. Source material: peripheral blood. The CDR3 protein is CASSFLSGDSPLHF. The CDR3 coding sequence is TGTGCCAGCAGCTTCTTGTCAGGGGACTCACCCCTCCACTTT. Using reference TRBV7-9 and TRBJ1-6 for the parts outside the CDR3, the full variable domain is DTGVSQNPRHKITKRGQNVTFRCDPISEHNRLYWYRQTLGQGPEFLTYFQNEAQLEKSRLLSDRFSAERPKGSFSTLEIQRTEQGDSAMYLCASSFLSGDSPLHFGNGTRLTVT.